A selection of T cell receptor beta chains follows, all from one sample in a study of vaccination and CD4 T cells after COVID-19. Each CDR3 protein gets one entry after TCRdb re-called the PCR reads with MiXCR. In the table there are over 15,000 distinct CDR3 sequences, around 43% of which are singletons. No antigen has been identified for these receptors. Specimen: CD4+ T cells from blood, cultured in vitro, collected about 7 months after SARS-CoV-2 vaccination. The receptors stem from a human donor who had recovered from COVID-19. The CDR3 runs from the conserved cysteine through the conserved F or W. D genes are given only for firm matches. Clone size appears in some rows only: once, few, many, or a class for an expanded clone.

CDR3 length	clone size	D gene	V gene	J gene	CDR3 DNA	CDR3 protein
16	few	TRBD2	TRBV20-1	TRBJ2-7	TGCAGTGCTAGAAGACTAGCGGGAGGGGCGGTGGGGGAGCAGTACTTC	CSARRLAGGAVGEQYF
12	once	-	TRBV6-1	TRBJ2-1	TGTGCCAGCGGACGAGAGTACAATGAGCAGTTCTTC	CASGREYNEQFF
13	-	-	TRBV7-3	TRBJ2-1	TGTGCCAGCAGCTTTTCACGGGAGAATGAGCAGTTCTTC	CASSFSRENEQFF
17	-	TRBD2	TRBV15	TRBJ2-3	TGTGCCACCAGCAGGGGCATCACTAGCGGGGGGACAGATACGCAGTATTTT	CATSRGITSGGTDTQYF
18	-	-	TRBV7-2	TRBJ1-3	TGTGCCAGCAGCTTAGGATTTTGGGGAGCGGAGGGTGGAAACACCATATATTTT	CASSLGFWGAEGGNTIYF
13	few	-	TRBV24-1	TRBJ2-2	TGTGCCACCAGTGGCCCCTCCCCCGGGGAGCTGTTTTTT	CATSGPSPGELFF
12	few	-	TRBV12-3/TRBV12-4	TRBJ2-7	TGTGCCAGCAGTTTCGGTCGGTACAGGTCTCACTTC	CASSFGRYRSHF
16	few	TRBD2	TRBV7-2	TRBJ2-1	TGTGCCAGCAGCTTAGATTCTCCTAGCGGGAACAATGAGCAGTTCTTC	CASSLDSPSGNNEQFF
15	-	-	TRBV6-1	TRBJ2-3	TGTGCCAGCAGCCGAGGGCCCAGGGGCACAGATACGCAGTATTTT	CASSRGPRGTDTQYF
17	few	-	TRBV4-1	TRBJ1-1	TGCGCCAGCGCCATAACGGGTTACCGAGAGGAAAGCACTGAAGCTTTCTTT	CASAITGYREESTEAFF
13	few	TRBD2	TRBV20-1	TRBJ2-1	TGCAGTGCTCTTAGCGGGATGCCGGATGAGCAGTTCTTC	CSALSGMPDEQFF
16	-	-	TRBV6-2/TRBV6-3	TRBJ2-2	TGTGCCAGCAGTCATCCCAGTTGGTGGGCGACCGGGGAGCTGTTTTTT	CASSHPSWWATGELFF
13	-	-	TRBV20-1	TRBJ2-5	TGCAGTGGGGTTTCCGGGAGTGGAGAGACCCAGTACTTC	CSGVSGSGETQYF
15	-	-	TRBV10-1	TRBJ2-1	TGCGCCAGCAGACGACTAGTAATCGTTCGGGATGAGCAGTTCTTC	CASRRLVIVRDEQFF
14	-	-	TRBV7-2	TRBJ2-7	TGTGCCAGCAGCCGGCAAGGTCCCTCCTACGAGCAGTACTTC	CASSRQGPSYEQYF
14	-	TRBD2	TRBV6-4	TRBJ2-7	TGTGCCAGCAGTTTTGGCGGGAGGTCCCACGAGCAGTACTTC	CASSFGGRSHEQYF
14	few	-	TRBV6-1	TRBJ2-5	TGTGCCAGCAGGGACGGATGGTGGCAAGAGACCCAGTACTTC	CASRDGWWQETQYF
15	-	TRBD2	TRBV20-1	TRBJ2-1	TGCAGTGCTAGAGTCCGCGGGGGGGCCCTATGGGAGCAGTTCTTC	CSARVRGGALWEQFF
15	-	TRBD1	TRBV20-1	TRBJ2-2	TGCAGTGCTGAGAGGGGGCTGGGCGGCACCGGGGAGCTGTTTTTT	CSAERGLGGTGELFF
14	-	TRBD1	TRBV15	TRBJ1-2	TGTGCCACCAGTAGGGACAGATGGGACTATGGCTACACCTTC	CATSRDRWDYGYTF
13	-	-	TRBV20-1	TRBJ2-6	TGCAGTGCTCCAATCGGGCGGGCCAACGTCCTGACTTTC	CSAPIGRANVLTF
14	few	-	TRBV7-9	TRBJ1-2	TGTGCCAGCAGCTCGGACCGATCAGGGAGTGGCTACACCTTC	CASSSDRSGSGYTF
15	-	TRBD1	TRBV10-3	TRBJ1-2	TGTGCCATCAACTGGGACAGGGGTTCTAACTATGGCTACACCTTC	CAINWDRGSNYGYTF